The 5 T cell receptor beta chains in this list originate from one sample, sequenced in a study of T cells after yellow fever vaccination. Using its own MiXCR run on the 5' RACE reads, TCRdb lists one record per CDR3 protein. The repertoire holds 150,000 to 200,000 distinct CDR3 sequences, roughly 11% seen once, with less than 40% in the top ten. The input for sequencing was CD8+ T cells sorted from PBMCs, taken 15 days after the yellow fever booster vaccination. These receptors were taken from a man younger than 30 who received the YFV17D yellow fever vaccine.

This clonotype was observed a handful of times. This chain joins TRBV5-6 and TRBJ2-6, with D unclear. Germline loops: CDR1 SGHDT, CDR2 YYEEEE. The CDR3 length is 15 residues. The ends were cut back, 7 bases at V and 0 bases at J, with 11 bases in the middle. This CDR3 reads CASGETASGANVLTF. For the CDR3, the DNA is TGTGCCAGCGGAGAAACAGCCTCTGGGGCCAACGTCCTGACTTTC.

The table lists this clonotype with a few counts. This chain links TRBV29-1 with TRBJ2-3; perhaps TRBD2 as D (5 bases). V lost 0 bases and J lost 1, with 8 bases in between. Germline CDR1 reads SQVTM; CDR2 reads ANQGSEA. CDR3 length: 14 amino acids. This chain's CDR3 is CSVEDAEGTDTQYF. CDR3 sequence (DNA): TGCAGCGTTGAAGATGCGGAGGGCACAGATACGCAGTATTTT.

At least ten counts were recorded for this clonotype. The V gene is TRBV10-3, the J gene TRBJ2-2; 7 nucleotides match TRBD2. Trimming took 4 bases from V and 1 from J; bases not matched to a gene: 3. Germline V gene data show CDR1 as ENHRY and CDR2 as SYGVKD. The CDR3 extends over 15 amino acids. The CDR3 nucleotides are TGTGCCATCAGTGGCGGGGGAATGAACACCGGGGAGCTGTTTTTT. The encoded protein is CAISGGGMNTGELFF.

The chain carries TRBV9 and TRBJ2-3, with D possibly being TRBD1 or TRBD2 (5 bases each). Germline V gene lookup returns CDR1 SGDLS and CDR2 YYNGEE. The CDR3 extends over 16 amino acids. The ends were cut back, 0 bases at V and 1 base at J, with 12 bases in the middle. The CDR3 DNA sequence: TGTGCCAGCAGCGTAGTAACCGGGGCCGGCACAGATACGCAGTATTTT. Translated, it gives CASSVVTGAGTDTQYF.

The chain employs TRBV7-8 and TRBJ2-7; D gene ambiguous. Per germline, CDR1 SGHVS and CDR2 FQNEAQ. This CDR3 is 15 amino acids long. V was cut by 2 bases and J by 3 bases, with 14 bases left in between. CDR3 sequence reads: CASSLFGRSIYEQYV. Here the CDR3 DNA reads TGTGCCAGCAGCTTATTCGGCCGGAGTATCTACGAGCAGTACGTC.